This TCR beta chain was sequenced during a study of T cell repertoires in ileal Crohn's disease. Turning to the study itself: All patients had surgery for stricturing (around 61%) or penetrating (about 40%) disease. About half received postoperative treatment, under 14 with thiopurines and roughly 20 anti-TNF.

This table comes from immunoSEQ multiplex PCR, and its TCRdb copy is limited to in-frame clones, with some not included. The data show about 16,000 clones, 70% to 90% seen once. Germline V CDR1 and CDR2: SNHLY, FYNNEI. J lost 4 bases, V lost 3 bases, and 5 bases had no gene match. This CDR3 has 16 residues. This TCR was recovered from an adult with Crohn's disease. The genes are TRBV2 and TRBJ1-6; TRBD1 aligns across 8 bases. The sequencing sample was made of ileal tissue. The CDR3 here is CASSDQGASYNSPLHF. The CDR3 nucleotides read TGTGCCAGCAGTGACCAGGGGGCCTCTTATAATTCACCCCTCCACTTT. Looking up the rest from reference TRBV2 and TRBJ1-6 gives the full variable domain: EPEVTQTPSHQVTQMGQEVILRCVPISNHLYFYWYRQILGQKVEFLVSFYNNEISEKSEIFDDQFSVERPDGSNFTLKIRSTKLEDSAMYFCASSDQGASYNSPLHFGNGTRLTVT.